Sequencing of this TCR beta chain was carried out in a study of CXCR3-negative and CXCR3-positive naive CD8 T cells. With regard to this clonotype: No antigen is known for it.

Points from the study as a whole: Hydrophobicity was higher for TRB CDR3s found in CXCR3-positive naive cells than in CXCR3-negative naive cells.

TRB cDNA was prepared as libraries by UMI-labeled 5' RACE. Each CDR3 protein gets one entry in TCRdb, which reprocessed the 5' RACE reads and gives no DNA. This table lists over 95,000 distinct CDR3 sequences. This receptor was taken from a human donor in good health. Some clones in this sample may be carry-over from other donors' samples. Sample: naive CXCR3+ CD8+ T cells from blood. The subset: CD45RO-CCR7+CD27+CD95- naive CD8+ T cells expressing CXCR3 (TNR3+).

The CDR3 here is CASSLWGLAGVLEQFF. The J gene is TRBJ2-1, the V gene TRBV7-9; TCRdb selects TRBD2, and the lack of DNA leaves this call unchecked. This CDR3 region has 16 residues. The germline V gene encodes CDR1 SEHNR and CDR2 FQNEAQ (reference sequence).